This T cell receptor (beta chain) was retrieved from a study of T cell repertoires in cytomegalovirus infection. Looking at the study overall: Carrying CMV and the relevant HLA type showed in public TCR beta signatures.

The CDR3 consists of 13 residues. Germline CDR1 SEHNR, CDR2 FQNEAQ (reference sequence). V lost 1 base and J 8 bases, leaving 11 bases between the germline ends. This clonotype appeared a few times. Its specificity is unknown. Broader study findings: Pooled public TCR beta family frequency picked out CMV carriers with the relevant HLA. HLA-C-restricted CMV-specific TCR beta clonotypes were dominant in the ex vivo response.

TCRdb reanalysed the reads using MiXCR and keeps one entry per CDR3 protein. The sample records roughly 300,000 distinct CDR3 sequences, 9.5% being singletons. What was sequenced was PBMCs. The receptor comes from a human donor in good health (CMV status not recorded). Some clones in this sample may be carry-over from other donors' samples. The chain recombines TRBV7-9 with TRBJ1-1; D remains unclear. CDR3 sequence (DNA): TGTGCCAGCAGCTTAGGGGCGCCCCACGAAGCTTTCTTT. The encoded protein is CASSLGAPHEAFF.